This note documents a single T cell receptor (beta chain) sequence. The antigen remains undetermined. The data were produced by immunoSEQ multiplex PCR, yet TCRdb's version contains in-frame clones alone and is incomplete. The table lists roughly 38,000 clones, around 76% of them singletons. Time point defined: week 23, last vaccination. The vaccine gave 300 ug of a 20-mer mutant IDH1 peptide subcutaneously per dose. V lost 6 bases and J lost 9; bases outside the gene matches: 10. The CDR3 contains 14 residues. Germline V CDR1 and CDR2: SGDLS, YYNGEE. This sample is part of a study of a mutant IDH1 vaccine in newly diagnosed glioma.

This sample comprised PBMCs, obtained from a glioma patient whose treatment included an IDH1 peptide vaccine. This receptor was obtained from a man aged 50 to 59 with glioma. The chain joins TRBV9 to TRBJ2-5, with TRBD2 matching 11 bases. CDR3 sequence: CASNLAGGLQAQYF. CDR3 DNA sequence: TGTGCCAGCAACCTAGCGGGGGGCCTTCAGGCCCAGTACTTC.